What follows are 7 T cell receptor beta chains derived from one specimen sequenced in a study of T cells in Graves' hyperthyroidism and ophthalmopathy. Regions amplified from RNA transcripts were the TCR beta CDR3 regions. The HTBI set primed first-round TCR CDR3 RT-PCR. Each CDR3 protein gets one entry after TCRdb re-called the multiplex PCR reads with MiXCR. Of around 450,000 distinct CDR3 sequences in the sample, 15% to 18% were seen once. The sequencing sample was made of blood. The receptors were sampled from a woman younger than 30 with Graves' hyperthyroidism.

This clonotype was picked up many times. The genes are TRBV5-1 and TRBJ2-5; the D gene is possibly TRBD1 (5 bases). V lost 3 bases to trimming and J lost 3 bases, with 9 bases between them. CDR3 length equals 13 residues. The V gene's germline CDR1 is SGHRS and CDR2 YFSETQ. The CDR3 sequence is CASSWGGKETQYF. The CDR3 DNA reads as TGCGCCAGCAGCTGGGGCGGTAAAGAGACCCAGTACTTC. Complete variable domain (other parts from reference TRBV5-1 and TRBJ2-5): KAGVTQTPRYLIKTRGQQVTLSCSPISGHRSVSWYQQTPGQGLQFLFEYFSETQRNKGNFPGRFSGRQFSNSRSEMNVSTLELGDSALYLCASSWGGKETQYFGPGTRLLVL.

The chain has TRBV6-5 and TRBJ2-5; TRBD1 might be the D (5 bases). Deletions cut 2 bases from V and 5 bases from J, with 15 bases between. The CDR3 covers 15 residues. The germline CDR1 and CDR2 sequences are MNHEY and SVGAGI. The CDR3 DNA reads TGTGCCAGCAGTTACGGTGGAGTGGGGCGGGAGACCCAGTACTTC. Protein: CASSYGGVGRETQYF.

This clonotype was picked up many times. The rearrangement uses TRBV20-1 and TRBJ2-2, with 12 nucleotides matching TRBD2. Germline CDR1 DFQATT, CDR2 SNEGSKA (reference sequence). The ends lost 6 bases at V and 6 bases at J; junction bases unmatched: 8. CDR3 size: 15 residues. CDR3 DNA sequence: TGCAGTGCCACTCACCTAGCGGGGGGGCCCGGGGAGCTGTTTTTT. It encodes CSATHLAGGPGELFF.

This clonotype was detected many times. The chain has TRBV28 and TRBJ1-5, with 10 bases matching TRBD1. V gave up 5 bases and J gave up 0 bases; unmatched junction bases: 7. CDR3 size: 17 residues. The germline gives CDR1 MDHEN, CDR2 SYDVKM. The CDR3 loop is CASSGDRGLSSNQPQHF. The DNA of the CDR3 is TGTGCCAGCAGTGGAGACAGGGGGCTTAGTAGCAATCAGCCCCAGCATTTT.

V and J are TRBV18 and TRBJ1-3; possibly TRBD1 for D (5 bases). The CDR3 extends over 15 amino acids. Trimming removed 4 bases from V and 2 bases from J, with 12 bases in between. Looked up from germline, CDR1 is KGHSH and CDR2 is LQKENI. The CDR3 DNA is TGTGCCAGCTCACTTCGACAGAGGGCTGGAAACACCATATATTTT. This sequence encodes CASSLRQRAGNTIYF.

There are many counts of this clonotype. CDR3 DNA: TGCAGCGTTGAACTTAGCGGGGTCTACAATGAGCAGTTCTTC. It encodes CSVELSGVYNEQFF. The chain employs TRBV29-1 and TRBJ2-1, with 8 positions matching TRBD2. The CDR3 spans 14 residues. Per the germline V gene, CDR1 is SQVTM and CDR2 is ANQGSEA. V gave up 2 bases and J gave up 3 bases; unmatched junction bases: 3.

V and J are TRBV25-1 and TRBJ2-6; 8 bases map to TRBD1. Germline V lookup: CDR1 MGHDK, CDR2 SYGVNS. Trimming took 4 bases from V and 2 from J; bases not matched to a gene: 1. CDR3 size: 15 residues. CDR3: CASSATGAGANVLTF. The CDR3 coding sequence is TGTGCCAGCAGTGCGACAGGGGCTGGGGCCAACGTCCTGACTTTC.